A single sample is the source of the 3 T cell receptor beta chains below, sequenced in a study of T cell responses to AZD1222 COVID-19 vaccine. Generated by immunoSEQ multiplex PCR, the TCRdb table keeps only in-frame clones and is missing some. The data contain 100,000 to 150,000 clones, around 85% of them singletons. Sequences were derived from peripheral blood, sampled 28 days after the second AZD1222 dose. The receptors shown here come from an adult who received the AZD1222 COVID-19 vaccine.

The chain carries TRBV3-1 (or the pseudogene TRBV3-2) and TRBJ2-5; the D gene is possibly TRBD2 (7 bases). Trimming took off 0 bases at V and 2 bases at J, with 16 bases between the two ends. This CDR3 spans 17 amino acids. Germline-derived CDR1 and CDR2 are LGHDT and YNNKEL (reference sequence). The CDR3 reads CASSQDWTGGGQETQYF. CDR3 in DNA: TGTGCCAGCAGCCAAGATTGGACGGGGGGCGGACAAGAGACCCAGTACTTC.

Worth noting for this clone: The junction and the germline gene differ at one end; a read error may be behind it. V usage is TRBV9 and J usage is TRBJ1-5; TRBD1 aligns across 8 bases. Germline loops: CDR1 SGDLS, CDR2 YYNGEE. The CDR3 is 14 amino acids. The CDR3 region has the DNA TGTGCCAGCAGCGGCGGGACAGGCAAACAGCCCCAGCATTTT. Its protein product is CASSGGTGKQPQHF.

The chain combines TRBV7-6 with TRBJ1-3, with a weak D call TRBD1 (5 bases). The CDR3 covers 16 residues. V was shortened by 1 base and J by 0 bases, with 10 bases between the two germline ends. In germline, CDR1 is SGHVS, CDR2 FNYEAQ. The CDR3 coding sequence is TGTGCCAGCAGCTTAGACTTCAGGGTCTCTGGAAACACCATATATTTT. Translating it yields CASSLDFRVSGNTIYF.